This TCR beta chain was documented in a study of blood T cells in healthy people across ages. Combining a sample-barcoded 5' primer with a J-beta primer mix, a second PCR ran for 7 to 11 cycles. TCRdb called the 5' RACE reads again in MiXCR, with one record for every CDR3 protein. The sample consists of some 1,800,000 distinct CDR3 sequences, roughly two fifths of them appearing once. The V segment lost 0 bases and the J segment 2 bases; nucleotides outside the gene matches: 6. In germline, CDR1 is LGHNA, CDR2 YSLEER. CDR3 length equals 17 residues. This sequence joins TRBV4-3 and TRBJ1-5, with TRBD1 matching over 8 bases. The clonotype originates from a human donor in good health. Sequencing input: blood. The CDR3 reads CASSQDRDRLGNQPQHF. The CDR3 coding sequence is TGCGCCAGCAGCCAAGACCGGGACAGGCTTGGCAATCAGCCCCAGCATTTT.